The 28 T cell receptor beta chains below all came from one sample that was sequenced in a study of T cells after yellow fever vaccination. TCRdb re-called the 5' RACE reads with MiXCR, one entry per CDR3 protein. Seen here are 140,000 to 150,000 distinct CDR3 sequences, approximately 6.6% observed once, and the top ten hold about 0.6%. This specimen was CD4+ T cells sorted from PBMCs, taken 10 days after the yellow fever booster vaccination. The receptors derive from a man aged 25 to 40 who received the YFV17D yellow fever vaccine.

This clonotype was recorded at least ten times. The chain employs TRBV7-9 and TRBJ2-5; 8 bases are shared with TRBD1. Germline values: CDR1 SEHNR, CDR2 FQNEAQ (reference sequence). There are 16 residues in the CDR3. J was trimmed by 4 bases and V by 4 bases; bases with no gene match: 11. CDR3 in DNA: TGTGCCAGCAGCTCCGGATCCGGGACAGGTCGAGAGACCCAGTACTTC. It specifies CASSSGSGTGRETQYF. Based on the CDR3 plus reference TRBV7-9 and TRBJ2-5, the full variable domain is DTGVSQNPRHKITKRGQNVTFRCDPISEHNRLYWYRQTLGQGPEFLTYFQNEAQLEKSRLLSDRFSAERPKGSFSTLEIQRTEQGDSAMYLCASSSGSGTGRETQYFGPGTRLLVL.

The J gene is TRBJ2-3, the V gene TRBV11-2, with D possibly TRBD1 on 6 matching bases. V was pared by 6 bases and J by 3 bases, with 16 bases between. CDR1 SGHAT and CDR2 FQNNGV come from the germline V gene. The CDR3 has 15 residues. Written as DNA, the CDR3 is TGTGCCAGCAGACCTACAGGGACGAGGACAGATACGCAGTATTTT. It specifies CASRPTGTRTDTQYF.

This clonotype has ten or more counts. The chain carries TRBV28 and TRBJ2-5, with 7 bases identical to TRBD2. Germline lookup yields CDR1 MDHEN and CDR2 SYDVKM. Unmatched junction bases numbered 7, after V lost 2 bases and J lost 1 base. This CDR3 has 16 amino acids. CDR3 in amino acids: CASSLPMTGGQETQYF. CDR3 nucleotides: TGTGCCAGCAGTTTACCTATGACGGGGGGCCAAGAGACCCAGTACTTC.

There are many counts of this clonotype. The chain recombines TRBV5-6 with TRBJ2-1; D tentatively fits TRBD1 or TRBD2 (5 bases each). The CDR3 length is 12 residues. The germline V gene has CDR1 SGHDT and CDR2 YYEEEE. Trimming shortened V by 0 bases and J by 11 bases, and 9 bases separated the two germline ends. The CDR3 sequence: CASSLAGPQQFF. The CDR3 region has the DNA TGTGCCAGCAGCTTGGCGGGGCCTCAGCAGTTCTTC. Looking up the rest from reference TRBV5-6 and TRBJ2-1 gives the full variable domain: DAGVTQSPTHLIKTRGQQVTLRCSPKSGHDTVSWYQQALGQGPQFIFQYYEEEERQRGNFPDRFSGHQFPNYSSELNVNALLLGDSALYLCASSLAGPQQFFGPGTRLTVL.

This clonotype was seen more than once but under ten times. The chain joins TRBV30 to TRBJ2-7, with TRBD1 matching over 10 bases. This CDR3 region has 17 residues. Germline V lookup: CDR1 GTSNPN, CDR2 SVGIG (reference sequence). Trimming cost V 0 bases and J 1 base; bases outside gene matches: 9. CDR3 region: CAWSVLRGTGDSYEQYF. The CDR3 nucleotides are TGTGCCTGGAGTGTACTTCGGGGGACAGGGGATTCCTACGAGCAGTACTTC.

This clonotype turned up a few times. This CDR3 is CASSQEPSGSGEQYF. The CDR3 coding sequence is TGTGCCAGCAGCCAAGAGCCTAGCGGGAGTGGCGAGCAGTACTTC. V is TRBV4-2 and J is TRBJ2-7; TRBD2 agrees at 10 bases. V lost 0 bases to trimming and J lost 6 bases; unmatched junction nucleotides: 5. Germline CDR1 is LGHNA and CDR2 is YNFKEQ. The CDR3 contains 15 residues.

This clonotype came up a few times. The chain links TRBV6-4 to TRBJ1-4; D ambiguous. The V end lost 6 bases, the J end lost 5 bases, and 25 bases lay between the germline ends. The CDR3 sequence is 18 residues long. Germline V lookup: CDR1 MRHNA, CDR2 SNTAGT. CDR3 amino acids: CASRTRPNPDNENEKLFF. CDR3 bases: TGTGCCAGCAGAACACGACCAAACCCAGACAACGAAAATGAAAAACTGTTTTTT.

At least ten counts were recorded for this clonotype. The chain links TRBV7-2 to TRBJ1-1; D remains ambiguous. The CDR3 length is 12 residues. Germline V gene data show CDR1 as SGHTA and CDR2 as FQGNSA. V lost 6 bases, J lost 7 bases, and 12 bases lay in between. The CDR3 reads CASRLGRIEAFF. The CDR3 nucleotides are TGTGCCAGCAGACTAGGACGGATTGAAGCTTTCTTT. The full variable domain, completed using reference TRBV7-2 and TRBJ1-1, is GAGVSQSPSNKVTEKGKDVELRCDPISGHTALYWYRQSLGQGLEFLIYFQGNSAPDKSGLPSDRFSAERTGGSVSTLTIQRTQQEDSAVYLCASRLGRIEAFFGQGTRLTVV.

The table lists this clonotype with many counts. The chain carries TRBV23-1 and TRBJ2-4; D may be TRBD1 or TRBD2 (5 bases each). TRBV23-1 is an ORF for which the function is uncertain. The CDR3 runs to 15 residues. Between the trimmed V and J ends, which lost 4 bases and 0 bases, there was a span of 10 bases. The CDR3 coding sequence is TGCGCCAGCAGTCCCTCCGGGGCAGCCAAAAACATTCAGTACTTC. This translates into CASSPSGAAKNIQYF.

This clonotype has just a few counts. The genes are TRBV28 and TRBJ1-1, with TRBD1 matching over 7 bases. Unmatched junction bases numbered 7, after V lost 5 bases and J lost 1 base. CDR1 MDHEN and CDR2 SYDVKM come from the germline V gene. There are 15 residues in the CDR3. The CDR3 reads CASSPAGTENTEAFF. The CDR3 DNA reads TGTGCCAGCAGTCCTGCCGGGACAGAGAACACTGAAGCTTTCTTT.

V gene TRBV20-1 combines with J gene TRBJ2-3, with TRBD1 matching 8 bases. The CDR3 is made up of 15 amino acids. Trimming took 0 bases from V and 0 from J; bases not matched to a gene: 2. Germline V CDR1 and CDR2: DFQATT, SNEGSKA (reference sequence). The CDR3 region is CSARDGTGSTDTQYF. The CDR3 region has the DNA TGCAGTGCTAGAGATGGGACAGGTAGCACAGATACGCAGTATTTT.

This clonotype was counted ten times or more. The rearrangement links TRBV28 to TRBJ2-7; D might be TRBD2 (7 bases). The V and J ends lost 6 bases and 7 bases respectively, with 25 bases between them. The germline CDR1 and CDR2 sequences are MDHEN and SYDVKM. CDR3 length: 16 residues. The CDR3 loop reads CASSLGGGGSYREQYF. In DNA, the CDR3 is TGTGCCAGCAGCCTTGGTGGGGGCGGGAGTTATAGGGAGCAGTACTTC. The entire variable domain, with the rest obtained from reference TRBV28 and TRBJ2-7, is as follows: DVKVTQSSRYLVKRTGEKVFLECVQDMDHENMFWYRQDPGLGLRLIYFSYDVKMKEKGDIPEGYSVSREKKERFSLILESASTNQTSMYLCASSLGGGGSYREQYFGPGTRLTVT.

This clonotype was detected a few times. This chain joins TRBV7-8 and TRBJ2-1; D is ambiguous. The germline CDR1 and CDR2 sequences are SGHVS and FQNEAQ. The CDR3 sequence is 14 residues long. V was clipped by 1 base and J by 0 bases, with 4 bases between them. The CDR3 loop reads CASSLGFSYNEQFF. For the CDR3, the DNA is TGTGCCAGCAGCTTAGGATTCTCCTACAATGAGCAGTTCTTC.

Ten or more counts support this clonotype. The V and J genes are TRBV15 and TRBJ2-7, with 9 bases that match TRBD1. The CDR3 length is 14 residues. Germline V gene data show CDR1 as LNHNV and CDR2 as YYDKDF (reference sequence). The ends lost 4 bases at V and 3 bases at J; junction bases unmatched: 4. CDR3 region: CATSIRDRVYEQYF. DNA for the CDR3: TGTGCCACCAGCATTCGGGACAGGGTCTACGAGCAGTACTTC.

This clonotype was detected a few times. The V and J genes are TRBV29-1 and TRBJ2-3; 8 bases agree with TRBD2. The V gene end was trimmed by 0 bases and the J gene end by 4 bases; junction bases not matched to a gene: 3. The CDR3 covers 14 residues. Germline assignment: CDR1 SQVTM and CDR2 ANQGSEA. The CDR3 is CSVEDASGSDTQYF. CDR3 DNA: TGCAGCGTTGAAGACGCTAGCGGGTCAGATACGCAGTATTTT.

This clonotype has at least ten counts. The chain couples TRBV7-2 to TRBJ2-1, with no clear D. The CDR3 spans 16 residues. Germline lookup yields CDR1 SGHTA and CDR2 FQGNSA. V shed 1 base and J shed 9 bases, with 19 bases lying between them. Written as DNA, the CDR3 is TGTGCCAGCAGCTTAGGTGGTAGTTCCCGGACCGGTGAGCAGTTCTTC. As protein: CASSLGGSSRTGEQFF.

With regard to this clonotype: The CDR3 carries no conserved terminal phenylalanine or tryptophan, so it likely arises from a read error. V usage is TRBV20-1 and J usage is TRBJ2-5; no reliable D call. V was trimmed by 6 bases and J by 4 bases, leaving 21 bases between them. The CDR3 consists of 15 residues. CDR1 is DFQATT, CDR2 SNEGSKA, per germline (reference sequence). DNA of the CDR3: TGCAGTGCCGTCCCCCAGAGACCCAGCCTAGAGACCCAGTACTGC. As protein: CSAVPQRPSLETQYC.

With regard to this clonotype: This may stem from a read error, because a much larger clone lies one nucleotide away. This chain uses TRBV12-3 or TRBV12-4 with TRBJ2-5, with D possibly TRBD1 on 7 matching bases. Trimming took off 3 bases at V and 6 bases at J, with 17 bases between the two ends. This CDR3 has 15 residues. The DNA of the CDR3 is TGTGCCAGCAGTTTCCGACAGGGAGGTGAAAAGACCCAGTACTTC. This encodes CASSFRQGGEKTQYF.

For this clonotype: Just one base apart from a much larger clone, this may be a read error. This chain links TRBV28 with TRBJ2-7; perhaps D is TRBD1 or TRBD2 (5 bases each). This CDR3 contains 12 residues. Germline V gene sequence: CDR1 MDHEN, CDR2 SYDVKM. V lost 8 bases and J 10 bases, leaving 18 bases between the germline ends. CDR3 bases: TGTGCCAGCCCGGACCAGAGGGGCGACCAGTACTTC. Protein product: CASPDQRGDQYF. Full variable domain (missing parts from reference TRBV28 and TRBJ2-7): DVKVTQSSRYLVKRTGEKVFLECVQDMDHENMFWYRQDPGLGLRLIYFSYDVKMKEKGDIPEGYSVSREKKERFSLILESASTNQTSMYLCASPDQRGDQYFGPGTRLTVT.

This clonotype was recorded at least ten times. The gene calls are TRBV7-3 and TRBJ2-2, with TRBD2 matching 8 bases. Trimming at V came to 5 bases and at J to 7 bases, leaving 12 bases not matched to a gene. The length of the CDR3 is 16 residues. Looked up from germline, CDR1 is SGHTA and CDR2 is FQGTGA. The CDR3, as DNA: TGTGCCAGCAGCCCCCGGGGGGGGTTTGCGGGCGGGGAGCTGTTTTTT. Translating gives CASSPRGGFAGGELFF.

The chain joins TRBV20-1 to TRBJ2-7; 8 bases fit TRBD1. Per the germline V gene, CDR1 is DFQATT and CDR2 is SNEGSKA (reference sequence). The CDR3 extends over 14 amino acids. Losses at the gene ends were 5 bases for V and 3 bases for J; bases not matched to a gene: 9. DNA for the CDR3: TGCAGTGCTCCCCCCGGGACAGGAGGCTACGAGCAGTACTTC. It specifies CSAPPGTGGYEQYF.

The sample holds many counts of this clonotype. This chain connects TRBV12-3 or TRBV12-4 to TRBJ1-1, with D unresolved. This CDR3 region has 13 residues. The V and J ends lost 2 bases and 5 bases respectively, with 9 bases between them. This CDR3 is CASSLNALTEAFF. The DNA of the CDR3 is TGTGCCAGCAGTTTAAATGCGTTAACTGAAGCTTTCTTT.

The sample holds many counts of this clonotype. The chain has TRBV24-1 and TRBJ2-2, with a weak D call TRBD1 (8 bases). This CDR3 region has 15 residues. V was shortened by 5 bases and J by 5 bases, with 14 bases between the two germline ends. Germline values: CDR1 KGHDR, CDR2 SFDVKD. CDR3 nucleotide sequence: TGTGCCACCAGTGGTCACAGGGGGGGAACCGGGGAGCTGTTTTTT. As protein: CATSGHRGGTGELFF.

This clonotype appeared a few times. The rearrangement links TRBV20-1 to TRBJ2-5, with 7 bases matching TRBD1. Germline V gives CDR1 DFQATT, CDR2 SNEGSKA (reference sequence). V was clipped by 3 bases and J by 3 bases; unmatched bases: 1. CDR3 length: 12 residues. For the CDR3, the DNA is TGCAGTGCTAGCGGGACAGAAGAGACCCAGTACTTC. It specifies CSASGTEETQYF.

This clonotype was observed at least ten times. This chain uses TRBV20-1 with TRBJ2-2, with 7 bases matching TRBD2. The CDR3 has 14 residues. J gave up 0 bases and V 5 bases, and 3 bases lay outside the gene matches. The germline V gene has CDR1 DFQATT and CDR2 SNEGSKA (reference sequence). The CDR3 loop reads CSAFREANTGELFF. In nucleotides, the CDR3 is TGCAGTGCTTTTCGGGAGGCGAACACCGGGGAGCTGTTTTTT.

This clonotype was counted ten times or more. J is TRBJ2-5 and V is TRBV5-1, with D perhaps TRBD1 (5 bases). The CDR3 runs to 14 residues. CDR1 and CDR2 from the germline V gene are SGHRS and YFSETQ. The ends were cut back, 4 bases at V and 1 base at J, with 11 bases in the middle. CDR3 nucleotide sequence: TGCGCCAGCAGCCCCAGACAGACCCAAGAGACCCAGTACTTC. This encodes CASSPRQTQETQYF.

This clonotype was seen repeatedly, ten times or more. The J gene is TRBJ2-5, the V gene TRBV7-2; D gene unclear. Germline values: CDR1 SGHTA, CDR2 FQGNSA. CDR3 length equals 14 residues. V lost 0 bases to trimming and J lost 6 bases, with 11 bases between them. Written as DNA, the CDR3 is TGTGCCAGCAGCTTAGCCGGGTTGAGTAAGACCCAGTACTTC. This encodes CASSLAGLSKTQYF. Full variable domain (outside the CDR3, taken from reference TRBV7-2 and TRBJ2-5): GAGVSQSPSNKVTEKGKDVELRCDPISGHTALYWYRQSLGQGLEFLIYFQGNSAPDKSGLPSDRFSAERTGGSVSTLTIQRTQQEDSAVYLCASSLAGLSKTQYFGPGTRLLVL.

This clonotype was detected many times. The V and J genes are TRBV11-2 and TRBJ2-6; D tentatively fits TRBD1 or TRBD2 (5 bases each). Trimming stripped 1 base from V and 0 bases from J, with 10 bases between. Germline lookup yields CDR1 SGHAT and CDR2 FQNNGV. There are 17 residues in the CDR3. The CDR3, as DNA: TGTGCCAGCAGCTTAGCAGGGACGAGCTCTGGGGCCAACGTCCTGACTTTC. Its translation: CASSLAGTSSGANVLTF. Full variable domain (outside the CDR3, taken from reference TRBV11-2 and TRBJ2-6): EAGVAQSPRYKIIEKRQSVAFWCNPISGHATLYWYQQILGQGPKLLIQFQNNGVVDDSQLPKDRFSAERLKGVDSTLKIQPAKLEDSAVYLCASSLAGTSSGANVLTFGAGSRLTVL.